The 7 T cell receptor beta chains presented below share a single source sample, sequenced in a study of blood T cell repertoires in COVID-19. TCRdb's table, derived via immunoSEQ multiplex PCR, lists solely in-frame clones and lacks some. The sample has more than 55,000 clones, about 90% seen once. Sequenced material: peripheral blood. The receptors derive from a man aged 55-75 years with active or convalescent COVID-19.

The chain recombines TRBV10-2 with TRBJ2-2; 10 bases are a match to TRBD2. J was trimmed by 6 bases and V by 7 bases; bases with no gene match: 5. This CDR3 region has 14 residues. CDR1 and CDR2 (germline): WSHSY, SAAADI. The CDR3 spells CASKNSGGAGELFF. The CDR3 DNA reads as TGCGCCAGCAAGAACAGCGGGGGGGCCGGGGAGCTGTTTTTT.

This chain joins TRBV5-6 and TRBJ2-5; D may be TRBD1 (6 bases). Trimming stripped 3 bases from V and 1 base from J, with 13 bases between. The CDR3 is made up of 15 amino acids. CDR1 is SGHDT and CDR2 is YYEEEE in the germline V gene. This CDR3 is CASSSGTLSQETQYF. The CDR3 DNA reads as TGTGCCAGCAGCTCCGGGACATTAAGCCAAGAGACCCAGTACTTC.

The chain joins TRBV5-1 to TRBJ1-4; 9 nucleotides match TRBD1. There are 14 residues in the CDR3. Germline V gene sequence: CDR1 SGHRS, CDR2 YFSETQ. Trimming cost V 4 bases and J 5 bases; bases outside gene matches: 3. CDR3: CASSTGTGNEKLFF. DNA of the CDR3: TGCGCCAGCAGCACTGGGACAGGGAATGAAAAACTGTTTTTT.

The chain couples TRBV6-6 to TRBJ1-6; possibly TRBD1 for D (5 bases). This CDR3 is 15 amino acids long. Germline V lookup: CDR1 MNHNY, CDR2 SVGAGI (reference sequence). V lost 6 bases, J lost 7 bases, and 16 bases lay in between. The CDR3: CASSREAGLNSPLHF. For the CDR3, the DNA is TGTGCCAGCAGCCGCGAAGCAGGGCTAAATTCACCCCTCCACTTT.

Only a few counts were recorded for this clone. J is TRBJ1-2 and V is TRBV5-5; D is uncertain. The length of the CDR3 is 12 residues. Trimming removed 0 bases at V and 6 bases at J, with 6 bases between. In germline, CDR1 is SGHKS, CDR2 YYEKEE (reference sequence). The DNA of the CDR3 is TGTGCCAGCAGCTTGGTATCCGATGGCTACACCTTC. Its translation is CASSLVSDGYTF.

The rearrangement joins TRBV6-2 or TRBV6-3 to TRBJ1-2; D perhaps matches TRBD1 (5 bases). V was pared by 5 bases and J by 4 bases, with 11 bases between. CDR1 is MNHEY, CDR2 SVGEGT, per germline. There are 13 residues in the CDR3. In nucleotides, the CDR3 is TGTGCCAGCAGTGGCAGGGAGGGCTATGGCTACACCTTC. It translates to CASSGREGYGYTF.

V gene TRBV27 combines with J gene TRBJ2-7; the match to TRBD1 covers 8 bases. CDR3 size: 16 residues. V was pared by 5 bases and J by 0 bases, with 9 bases of the junction left unmatched. From germline, CDR1 is MNHEY and CDR2 SMNVEV (reference sequence). CDR3 nucleotide sequence: TGTGCCAGCAGTGATCCAGGGGGCCGATACTCCTACGAGCAGTACTTC. It encodes CASSDPGGRYSYEQYF.